Listed below are T cell receptor beta chains from one sample, sequenced in a study of T cell changes during pregnancy in multiple sclerosis. Assay used: immunoSEQ multiplex PCR; TCRdb lists only in-frame clones, some missing. The sample shows around 59,000 clones, about 91% of them seen only once. Sequencing used CD4+ T cells from peripheral blood mononuclear cells, obtained in the first trimester of pregnancy. The origin of the receptors is a female donor with multiple sclerosis, enrolled in a pregnancy study. CDR3s include the opening cysteine and the closing phenylalanine or tryptophan. A D gene is named only where the DNA matches it firmly. The size field is filled for only some rows; it gives once, few, many or a size class.

d_gene: -
j_gene: TRBJ2-2
abundance: -
v_gene: TRBV11-2
CDR3nt: TGTGCCAGCAGCTTACTCTCGGTCGGGGAGCTGTTTTTT
CDR3aa: CASSLLSVGELFF

d_gene: -
j_gene: TRBJ1-4
abundance: -
v_gene: TRBV7-9
CDR3nt: TGTGCCAGCAGCGGGAGTCAAGGTCTTAATGAAAAACTGTTTTTT
CDR3aa: CASSGSQGLNEKLFF

d_gene: -
j_gene: TRBJ1-1
abundance: -
v_gene: TRBV6-5
CDR3nt: TGTGCCAGCAGTTACGGAGGATCCAGGTTGAACACTGAAGCTTTCTTT
CDR3aa: CASSYGGSRLNTEAFF

d_gene: -
j_gene: TRBJ1-6
abundance: -
v_gene: TRBV18
CDR3nt: TGTGCCAGCTCACCCCGACAGTATAATTCACCCCTCCACTTT
CDR3aa: CASSPRQYNSPLHF

d_gene: -
j_gene: TRBJ1-3
abundance: -
v_gene: TRBV5-5
CDR3nt: TGTGCCAGCAGCTTGCTGGTAGCTGGAAACACCATATATTTT
CDR3aa: CASSLLVAGNTIYF

d_gene: -
j_gene: TRBJ1-1
abundance: -
v_gene: TRBV11-2
CDR3nt: TGTGCCAGCAGCCATTTCACTGAAGCTTTCTTT
CDR3aa: CASSHFTEAFF

d_gene: TRBD1
j_gene: TRBJ1-3
abundance: once
v_gene: TRBV9
CDR3nt: TGTGCCAGCAGCGTCTCCGGGACAGGGTCGGTTTCGGGAAACACCATATATTTT
CDR3aa: CASSVSGTGSVSGNTIYF

d_gene: TRBD2
j_gene: TRBJ2-2
abundance: -
v_gene: TRBV4-3
CDR3nt: TGCGCCAGCAGCCAACTTTTAGCGGGGGTCGGGGAGCTGTTTTTT
CDR3aa: CASSQLLAGVGELFF

d_gene: -
j_gene: TRBJ1-2
abundance: -
v_gene: TRBV18
CDR3nt: TGTGCCAGCTTAGGACAGCTAGCTAACTATGGCTACACCTTC
CDR3aa: CASLGQLANYGYTF

d_gene: TRBD1
j_gene: TRBJ2-7
abundance: -
v_gene: TRBV6-5
CDR3nt: TGTGCCAGCAGCCAGAGGGGGCCCCCCTACGAGCAGTACTTC
CDR3aa: CASSQRGPPYEQYF

d_gene: -
j_gene: TRBJ1-2
abundance: few
v_gene: TRBV4-2
CDR3nt: TGTGCCAGCACCCCGGCTAGGGAGGTCGGCGGTTCCACCTTC
CDR3aa: CASTPAREVGGSTF

d_gene: -
j_gene: TRBJ1-6
abundance: -
v_gene: TRBV7-2
CDR3nt: TGTGCCAGCAGCTTAAGTTGGCAGACTTATTCACCCCTCCACTTT
CDR3aa: CASSLSWQTYSPLHF

d_gene: TRBD1
j_gene: TRBJ2-7
abundance: -
v_gene: TRBV6-6
CDR3nt: TGTGCCAGCAGTTACTCGGCAGGGGGCTACGAGCAGTACTTC
CDR3aa: CASSYSAGGYEQYF

d_gene: -
j_gene: TRBJ1-1
abundance: -
v_gene: TRBV19
CDR3nt: TGTGCCAGTACCCCCTATGAGAACACTGAAGCTTTCTTT
CDR3aa: CASTPYENTEAFF

d_gene: TRBD2
j_gene: TRBJ2-1
abundance: -
v_gene: TRBV9
CDR3nt: TGTGCCAGCAGCGTAGGTCTAGCGGGGGGGGACTACAATGAGCAGTTCTTC
CDR3aa: CASSVGLAGGDYNEQFF

d_gene: TRBD2
j_gene: TRBJ2-2
abundance: -
v_gene: TRBV11-2
CDR3nt: TGTGCCAGCAGCCCAAACCCTAGCGGGGGGTGGTCCGGGGAGCTGTTTTTT
CDR3aa: CASSPNPSGGWSGELFF

d_gene: TRBD2
j_gene: TRBJ2-1
abundance: -
v_gene: TRBV5-1
CDR3nt: TGCGCCAGCAGCCGCTCAGGGACTAGCGGGGTTCTCCCCTACAATGAGCAGTTCTTC
CDR3aa: CASSRSGTSGVLPYNEQFF

d_gene: TRBD1
j_gene: TRBJ1-1
abundance: -
v_gene: TRBV7-7
CDR3nt: TGTGCCAGCAGCTTCCCGGGACAGGCGACGAACACTGAAGCTTTCTTT
CDR3aa: CASSFPGQATNTEAFF

d_gene: -
j_gene: TRBJ1-1
abundance: -
v_gene: TRBV4-3
CDR3nt: TGCGCCAGCAGCCAAGGTCCGAGGGCCACTGAAGCTTTCTTT
CDR3aa: CASSQGPRATEAFF

d_gene: TRBD1
j_gene: TRBJ1-6
abundance: -
v_gene: TRBV19
CDR3nt: TGTGCCAGTAGGGGACAGGGTGACAATTCACCCCTCCACTTT
CDR3aa: CASRGQGDNSPLHF

d_gene: -
j_gene: TRBJ2-7
abundance: few
v_gene: TRBV11-2
CDR3nt: TGTGCCAGCAGCCGGGGGGCATACGAGCAGTACTTC
CDR3aa: CASSRGAYEQYF

d_gene: -
j_gene: TRBJ2-5
abundance: -
v_gene: TRBV11-1
CDR3nt: TGTGCCACCCCGAGCCCGCCTACGCCGCAGGGGACCCAGTACTTC
CDR3aa: CATPSPPTPQGTQYF

d_gene: -
j_gene: TRBJ1-6
abundance: -
v_gene: TRBV19
CDR3nt: TGTGCCAGTAATACAGGGAGTTCACCCCTCCACTTT
CDR3aa: CASNTGSSPLHF

d_gene: TRBD1
j_gene: TRBJ1-1
abundance: -
v_gene: TRBV14
CDR3nt: TGTGCCAGCAGCCAAGAGGAGAGGGGGCCCAACGGGTGGGAACTGAACACTGAAGCTTTCTTT
CDR3aa: CASSQEERGPNGWELNTEAFF

d_gene: -
j_gene: TRBJ2-7
abundance: -
v_gene: TRBV9
CDR3nt: TGTGCCTCCCAACCCTACCCAGGCTCCTACGAGCAGTACTTC
CDR3aa: CASQPYPGSYEQYF

d_gene: TRBD1
j_gene: TRBJ2-7
abundance: few
v_gene: TRBV7-8
CDR3nt: TGTGCCAGCAGCACGCGACAGGGCTTAAGCGAGCAGTACTTC
CDR3aa: CASSTRQGLSEQYF

d_gene: TRBD1
j_gene: TRBJ1-2
abundance: -
v_gene: TRBV6-5
CDR3nt: TGTGCCAGCCGGACAGGGGGCGGATATGGCTACACCTTC
CDR3aa: CASRTGGGYGYTF

d_gene: TRBD2
j_gene: TRBJ2-2
abundance: once
v_gene: TRBV11-3
CDR3nt: TGTGCCAGCAGCCCGGGACTAGCGGGGGCCCCGAACACCGGGGAGCTGTTTTTT
CDR3aa: CASSPGLAGAPNTGELFF

d_gene: TRBD2
j_gene: TRBJ2-5
abundance: -
v_gene: TRBV7-9
CDR3nt: TGTGCCAGCAGCTTAGCAGCGGGGGGGCTCCCACAGGAGACCCAGTACTTC
CDR3aa: CASSLAAGGLPQETQYF

d_gene: -
j_gene: TRBJ2-3
abundance: -
v_gene: TRBV6-4
CDR3nt: TGTGCCAGCAGTGACATATCCACAGATACGCAGTATTTT
CDR3aa: CASSDISTDTQYF

d_gene: TRBD1
j_gene: TRBJ1-3
abundance: -
v_gene: TRBV6-6
CDR3nt: TGTGCCAGCGTCCGGGACAGCTCTATAAACACCATATATTTT
CDR3aa: CASVRDSSINTIYF

d_gene: -
j_gene: TRBJ2-2
abundance: -
v_gene: TRBV15
CDR3nt: TGTGCCACCAATGCAGGGTTTATCACCGGGGAGCTGTTTTTT
CDR3aa: CATNAGFITGELFF

d_gene: -
j_gene: TRBJ1-1
abundance: few
v_gene: TRBV9
CDR3nt: TGTGCCAGCAGCCCGAGGGCGGAGGGCACTGAAGCTTTCTTT
CDR3aa: CASSPRAEGTEAFF

d_gene: TRBD1
j_gene: TRBJ2-1
abundance: -
v_gene: TRBV12-5
CDR3nt: TGTGCTAGTGCTAAGGACAGGAGCTCCTACAATGAGCAGTTCTTC
CDR3aa: CASAKDRSSYNEQFF

d_gene: TRBD1
j_gene: TRBJ2-7
abundance: -
v_gene: TRBV4-2
CDR3nt: TGTGCCAGCAGCCAAGACCCCACAGGGGGCGAGCAGTACTTC
CDR3aa: CASSQDPTGGEQYF

d_gene: TRBD1
j_gene: TRBJ1-3
abundance: -
v_gene: TRBV5-6
CDR3nt: TGTGCCAGCAGCGTGGGACAGGGAAGAAACACCATATATTTT
CDR3aa: CASSVGQGRNTIYF

d_gene: TRBD1
j_gene: TRBJ1-4
abundance: -
v_gene: TRBV6-6
CDR3nt: TGTGCCATCTCACAGGGGCCCGTGCAAGAAAAACTGTTTTTT
CDR3aa: CAISQGPVQEKLFF

d_gene: TRBD1
j_gene: TRBJ2-3
abundance: -
v_gene: TRBV4-3
CDR3nt: TGCGCCAGCAGCCAGGGACAGGGGGGCACAGATACGCAGTATTTT
CDR3aa: CASSQGQGGTDTQYF

d_gene: -
j_gene: TRBJ1-1
abundance: -
v_gene: TRBV6-1
CDR3nt: TGTGCCAGCAGTGGAGGGTTCGGGACACCTCAGAACACTGAAGCTTTCTTT
CDR3aa: CASSGGFGTPQNTEAFF

d_gene: TRBD2
j_gene: TRBJ2-6
abundance: -
v_gene: TRBV5-1
CDR3nt: TGCGCCAGCTCGCTCTTCGGGGGGATGCGCGCTGGGGCCAACGTCCTGACTTTC
CDR3aa: CASSLFGGMRAGANVLTF

d_gene: -
j_gene: TRBJ1-1
abundance: -
v_gene: TRBV21-1
CDR3nt: TGTGCCAGCACCCGAAAAAAGGGGCAGCCGAACACTGAAGCTTTCTTT
CDR3aa: CASTRKKGQPNTEAFF

d_gene: TRBD1
j_gene: TRBJ2-7
abundance: -
v_gene: TRBV7-2
CDR3nt: TGTGCCAGCAGCTTACCGGGACAGCCCTACGAGCAGTACTTC
CDR3aa: CASSLPGQPYEQYF

d_gene: TRBD1
j_gene: TRBJ2-2
abundance: -
v_gene: TRBV14
CDR3nt: TGTGCCAGCAGAACCCAGGGGGCCGGGGAGCTGTTTTTT
CDR3aa: CASRTQGAGELFF

d_gene: TRBD2
j_gene: TRBJ2-2
abundance: -
v_gene: TRBV7-2
CDR3nt: TGTGCCAGCAGTTCATCCGGGGGGAATACCGGGGAGCTGTTTTTT
CDR3aa: CASSSSGGNTGELFF

d_gene: TRBD1
j_gene: TRBJ2-6
abundance: -
v_gene: TRBV5-1
CDR3nt: TGCGCCAGCAGCTTGGGACAGGGCCCCGGGGCCAACGTCCTGACTTTC
CDR3aa: CASSLGQGPGANVLTF

d_gene: TRBD1
j_gene: TRBJ1-2
abundance: -
v_gene: TRBV10-3
CDR3nt: TGTGCCATCAGTCCAACCTCCCGACAGGGCGTGGGCTATGGCTACACCTTC
CDR3aa: CAISPTSRQGVGYGYTF

d_gene: -
j_gene: TRBJ1-1
abundance: -
v_gene: TRBV19
CDR3nt: TGTGCCAGTAGTATTGCGCAGGCCGGGAGCACTGAAGCTTTCTTT
CDR3aa: CASSIAQAGSTEAFF

d_gene: -
j_gene: TRBJ2-7
abundance: -
v_gene: TRBV23-1
CDR3nt: TGCGCCAGCAGTCAATCACCCTCCGTCAGGGCGTACGAGCAGTACTTC
CDR3aa: CASSQSPSVRAYEQYF

d_gene: TRBD1
j_gene: TRBJ2-2
abundance: -
v_gene: TRBV19
CDR3nt: TGTGCCAGTAGCCATCGGGACAGAAACACCGGGGAGCTGTTTTTT
CDR3aa: CASSHRDRNTGELFF

d_gene: TRBD1
j_gene: TRBJ1-2
abundance: -
v_gene: TRBV6-1
CDR3nt: TGTGCCAGCAGGACAGGGGGCAACTATGGCTACACCTTC
CDR3aa: CASRTGGNYGYTF

d_gene: TRBD1
j_gene: TRBJ2-5
abundance: once
v_gene: TRBV4-1
CDR3nt: TGCGCCAGCAGCCAAGGGGAGGACAGGGGGCTGGTAAAGACCCAGTACTTC
CDR3aa: CASSQGEDRGLVKTQYF

d_gene: TRBD1
j_gene: TRBJ2-7
abundance: -
v_gene: TRBV6-5
CDR3nt: TGTGCCAGCAGAAGACAGGGGGCCTACGAGCAGTACTTC
CDR3aa: CASRRQGAYEQYF

d_gene: -
j_gene: TRBJ2-7
abundance: -
v_gene: TRBV4-2
CDR3nt: TGTGCCAGCAGCCAAGGCGGAAGCTCCTACGAGCAGTACTTC
CDR3aa: CASSQGGSSYEQYF